This TCR beta chain derives from a study of cytomegalovirus exposure and HLA in healthy donors. The study's findings and limits: Later analysis identified a missense DCLRE1C variant that was linked to TCR beta V- and J-gene trimming.

Concerning this clone: Its cognate antigen is unknown.

The PCR employed 60 Vbeta primers together with 13 Jbeta primers. Repertoires were generated with immunoSEQ multiplex PCR, while TCRdb's copy carries only in-frame clones and drops some. The repertoire holds 80,000 to 100,000 clones, around 81% seen once, with 3.7% in the top ten. The CDR3 has 14 residues. Germline V gives CDR1 PRHDT, CDR2 FYEKMQ (reference sequence). Trimming removed 0 bases from V and 4 bases from J; junction bases left unmatched: 2. Sequenced material: PBMCs. This sequence joins TRBV13 and TRBJ1-2, with 7 bases fitting TRBD1. This clonotype originated in a female donor in good health and CMV-seropositive. The CDR3 sequence: CASSLGRDSYGYTF. The CDR3 DNA reads as TGTGCCAGCAGCTTAGGCCGGGACAGCTATGGCTACACCTTC.